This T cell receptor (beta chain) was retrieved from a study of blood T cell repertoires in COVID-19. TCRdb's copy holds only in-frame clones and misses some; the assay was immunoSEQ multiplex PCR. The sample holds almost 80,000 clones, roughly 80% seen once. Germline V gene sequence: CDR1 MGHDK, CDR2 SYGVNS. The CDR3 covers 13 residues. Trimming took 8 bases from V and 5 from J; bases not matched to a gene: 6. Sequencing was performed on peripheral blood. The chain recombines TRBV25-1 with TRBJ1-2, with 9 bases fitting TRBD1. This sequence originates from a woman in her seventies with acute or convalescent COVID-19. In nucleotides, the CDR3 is TGTGCCAGCGCGGGGACAGGGATATATGGCTACACCTTC. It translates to CASAGTGIYGYTF.